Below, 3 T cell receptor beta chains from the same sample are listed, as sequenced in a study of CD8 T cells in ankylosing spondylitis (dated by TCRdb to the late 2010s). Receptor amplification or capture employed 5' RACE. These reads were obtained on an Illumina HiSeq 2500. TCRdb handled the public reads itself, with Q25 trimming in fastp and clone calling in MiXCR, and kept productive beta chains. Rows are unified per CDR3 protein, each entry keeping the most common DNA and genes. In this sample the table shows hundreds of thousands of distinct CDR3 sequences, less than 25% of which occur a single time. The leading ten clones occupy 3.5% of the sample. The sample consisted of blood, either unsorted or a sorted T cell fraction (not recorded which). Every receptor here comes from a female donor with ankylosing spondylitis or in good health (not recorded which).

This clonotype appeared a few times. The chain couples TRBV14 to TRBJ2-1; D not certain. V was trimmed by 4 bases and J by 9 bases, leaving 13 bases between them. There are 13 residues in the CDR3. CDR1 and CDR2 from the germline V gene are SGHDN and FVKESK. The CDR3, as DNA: TGTGCCAGCAGCCCCTCCCCGTACGGTGAGCAGTTCTTC. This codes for CASSPSPYGEQFF.

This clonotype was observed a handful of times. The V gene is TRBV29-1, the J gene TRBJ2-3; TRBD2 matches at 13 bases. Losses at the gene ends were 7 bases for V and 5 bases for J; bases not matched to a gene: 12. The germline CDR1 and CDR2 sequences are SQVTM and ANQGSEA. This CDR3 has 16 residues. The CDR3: CSARSGTSGNKDTQYF. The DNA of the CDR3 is TGCAGCGCCCGGTCCGGGACTAGCGGGAATAAAGATACGCAGTATTTT.

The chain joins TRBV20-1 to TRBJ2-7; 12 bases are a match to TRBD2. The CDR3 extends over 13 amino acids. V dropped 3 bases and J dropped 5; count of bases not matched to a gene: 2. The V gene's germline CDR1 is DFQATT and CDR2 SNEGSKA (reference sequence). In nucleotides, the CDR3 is TGCAGTGCTAGGACTAGCGGGAGTAACGAGCAGTACTTC. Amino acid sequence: CSARTSGSNEQYF.